The 30 T cell receptor beta chains below come from one sample, sequenced in a study of T cell repertoires in cytomegalovirus infection. These receptors are not linked to any known antigen. TCRdb used MiXCR to reprocess the reads, holding one entry per CDR3 protein. The table lists about 740,000 distinct CDR3 sequences, about 33% of them singletons. Here the sequenced sample was cultured PBMCs, taken from culture after CMV antigen stimulation. The receptors were gathered from a human donor in good health (CMV status not recorded). Some clones in this sample may be carry-over from other donors' samples.

The V gene is TRBV7-6, the J gene TRBJ1-1; D remains ambiguous. Trimming took 4 bases from V and 3 from J, leaving 15 bases between them. This CDR3 has 15 residues. CDR1 SGHVS and CDR2 FNYEAQ come from the germline V gene. The CDR3 bases are TGTGCCAGCAGCTACGGCCTGGGAGAGGACACTGAAGCTTTCTTT. It encodes CASSYGLGEDTEAFF.

This clonotype occurred once. This chain uses TRBV20-1 with TRBJ2-3, with TRBD2 as a possible D gene (6 bases). CDR3 length: 13 residues. The germline V gene encodes CDR1 DFQATT and CDR2 SNEGSKA (reference sequence). The V end lost 7 bases, the J end lost 2 bases, and 13 bases lay between the germline ends. Here the CDR3 reads CSVGTSYTDTQYF. As DNA, the CDR3 is TGCAGTGTAGGGACTTCGTACACAGATACGCAGTATTTT.

CDR3 loop: CASSYLTGTGYNEQYF. In DNA, the CDR3 is TGTGCCAGCAGTTACTTGACAGGGACGGGCTACAACGAGCAGTACTTC. The chain carries TRBV6-2 or TRBV6-3 and TRBJ2-7; 7 bases fit TRBD1. Per the germline V gene, CDR1 is MNHEY and CDR2 is SVGEGT. The length of the CDR3 is 16 residues. V shed 1 base, J shed 5 bases, and the junction held 11 bases outside the gene matches.

This clonotype was recorded a few times. The chain is built from TRBV12-3 or TRBV12-4 and TRBJ2-5, with 8 positions matching TRBD2. Trimming cost V 8 bases and J 3 bases; bases outside gene matches: 2. CDR3 length equals 12 residues. The CDR3 DNA sequence: TGTGCCAGCCGACTAGCGAAAGAGACCCAGTACTTC. It encodes CASRLAKETQYF.

In this sample, this clonotype turned up a few times. The V and J genes are TRBV2 and TRBJ2-7; D is ambiguous. Germline loops: CDR1 SNHLY, CDR2 FYNNEI. Trimming stripped 6 bases from V and 7 bases from J, with 13 bases between. This CDR3 has 12 amino acids. The CDR3, as DNA: TGTGCCAGCAGAGGTCCCTTCGGAGAGCAGTACTTC. Translating gives CASRGPFGEQYF. Combining the CDR3 with reference TRBV2 and TRBJ2-7 gives the whole variable domain EPEVTQTPSHQVTQMGQEVILRCVPISNHLYFYWYRQILGQKVEFLVSFYNNEISEKSEIFDDQFSVERPDGSNFTLKIRSTKLEDSAMYFCASRGPFGEQYFGPGTRLTVT.

The sample holds a few counts of this clonotype. The chain recombines TRBV27 with TRBJ2-1; D remains ambiguous. This CDR3 has 14 amino acids. V lost 4 bases and J 8 bases, leaving 15 bases between the germline ends. Germline-derived CDR1 and CDR2 are MNHEY and SMNVEV (reference sequence). CDR3 nucleotide sequence: TGTGCCAGCAGTTCCCTAGTTAGGGTCCATGAGCAGTTCTTC. Its translation is CASSSLVRVHEQFF.

This clonotype was counted between two and nine times. J is TRBJ2-5 and V is TRBV28, with D hard to call. The CDR3 spans 12 residues. The germline V gene encodes CDR1 MDHEN and CDR2 SYDVKM. V lost 7 bases and J lost 5, with 11 bases in between. The CDR3 loop is CASKDPKETQYF. CDR3 nucleotides: TGTGCCAGCAAGGACCCGAAGGAGACCCAGTACTTC.

The J gene is TRBJ2-1, the V gene TRBV5-1; 8 bases line up with TRBD2. The CDR3 covers 16 residues. The ends lost 4 bases at V and 7 bases at J; junction bases unmatched: 13. The germline gives CDR1 SGHRS, CDR2 YFSETQ. CDR3 DNA: TGCGCCAGCAGCCCGCCGGGGGGGGCCCTTCGTAATGAGCAGTTCTTC. This encodes CASSPPGGALRNEQFF.

This clonotype came up a few times. This sequence joins TRBV7-2 and TRBJ2-7, with no clear D. The CDR3 loop spans 15 amino acids. In germline, CDR1 is SGHTA, CDR2 FQGNSA. The V and J ends lost 5 bases and 3 bases respectively, with 17 bases between them. The CDR3: CASSPGGTQNYEQYF. In DNA form, the CDR3 reads TGTGCCAGCAGCCCTGGTGGTACCCAGAACTACGAGCAGTACTTC. Complete variable domain (other parts from reference TRBV7-2 and TRBJ2-7): GAGVSQSPSNKVTEKGKDVELRCDPISGHTALYWYRQSLGQGLEFLIYFQGNSAPDKSGLPSDRFSAERTGGSVSTLTIQRTQQEDSAVYLCASSPGGTQNYEQYFGPGTRLTVT.

The J gene is TRBJ1-5, the V gene TRBV28; possibly TRBD1 for D (6 bases). Germline lookup yields CDR1 MDHEN and CDR2 SYDVKM. V shed 6 bases and J shed 1 base, with 13 bases lying between them. The CDR3 contains 15 residues. The CDR3 DNA follows: TGTGCCAGCAGGGCTTGGGACATGAGCAATCAGCCCCAGCATTTT. It translates to CASRAWDMSNQPQHF.

This clonotype was counted only a few times. The J gene is TRBJ1-1, the V gene TRBV5-1, with 8 positions matching TRBD1. V dropped 0 bases and J dropped 1; count of bases not matched to a gene: 2. Germline loops: CDR1 SGHRS, CDR2 YFSETQ. The CDR3 spans 15 residues. The CDR3 protein is CASSLDGTGNTEAFF. The CDR3 DNA follows: TGCGCCAGCAGCTTGGACGGGACAGGGAACACTGAAGCTTTCTTT.

This clonotype was detected a few times. This chain uses TRBV7-6 with TRBJ1-6, with 10 bases matching TRBD1. The V and J ends lost 8 bases and 9 bases, in that order; junction bases with no gene match: 7. CDR1 is SGHVS, CDR2 FNYEAQ, per germline. The CDR3 contains 14 residues. The CDR3 nucleotides read TGTGCCAGCGGACAGGGGGGTTTCTTTTCACCCCTCCACTTT. It translates to CASGQGGFFSPLHF.

This clonotype was detected once. V gene TRBV19 combines with J gene TRBJ1-5, with D maybe TRBD1 (6 bases). The CDR3 extends over 14 amino acids. Germline CDR1 is LNHDA and CDR2 is SQIVND (reference sequence). The V end lost 2 bases, the J end lost 6 bases, and 11 bases lay between the germline ends. In DNA, the CDR3 is TGTGCCAGTAGTATAACGGGGGGGGCTCAGCCCCAGCATTTT. As protein: CASSITGGAQPQHF.

The rearrangement uses TRBV7-6 and TRBJ2-7; unclear D gene. Trimming took off 1 base at V and 7 bases at J, with 11 bases between the two ends. Looked up from germline, CDR1 is SGHVS and CDR2 is FNYEAQ. The CDR3 consists of 13 residues. Here the CDR3 reads CASSLDAAGEQYF. CDR3 sequence (DNA): TGTGCCAGCAGCTTAGACGCGGCCGGGGAGCAGTACTTC. Using reference TRBV7-6 and TRBJ2-7 for the parts outside the CDR3, the full variable domain is GAGVSQSPRYKVTKRGQDVALRCDPISGHVSLYWYRQALGQGPEFLTYFNYEAQQDKSGLPNDRFSAERPEGSISTLTIQRTEQRDSAMYRCASSLDAAGEQYFGPGTRLTVT.

The chain couples TRBV12-3 or TRBV12-4 to TRBJ2-7, with 8 nucleotides matching TRBD1. The CDR3 sequence is 22 residues long. Trimming at V came to 2 bases and at J to 5 bases, leaving 29 bases not matched to a gene. CDR3 sequence reads: CASSLWGQGALESTYYCHEQYF. Here the CDR3 DNA reads TGTGCCAGCAGTTTATGGGGCCAGGGGGCTTTGGAATCTACGTATTATTGTCACGAGCAGTACTTC.

In this sample, this clonotype turned up many times. The genes are TRBV7-2 and TRBJ2-5, with TRBD2 matching 8 bases. The germline V gene encodes CDR1 SGHTA and CDR2 FQGNSA. J was trimmed by 2 bases and V by 3 bases; bases with no gene match: 2. The CDR3 spans 14 residues. CDR3 sequence: CASSLTSAQETQYF. DNA for the CDR3: TGTGCCAGCAGCTTGACTAGCGCACAAGAGACCCAGTACTTC.

In DNA form, the CDR3 reads TGTGCCAGCAGCTTGAGCCCCCTCGGCGGGGAGACCCAGTACTTC. Translation gives CASSLSPLGGETQYF. The chain has TRBV5-5 and TRBJ2-5; a possible D gene is TRBD2 (5 bases). CDR1 SGHKS and CDR2 YYEKEE come from the germline V gene (reference sequence). Trimming took 1 base from V and 5 from J, leaving 15 bases between them. This CDR3 has 15 residues.

The table lists this clonotype with a few counts. This chain uses TRBV20-1 with TRBJ2-7; no reliable D call. V dropped 0 bases and J dropped 6 bases, with 15 bases sitting between them. CDR1 and CDR2 (germline): DFQATT, SNEGSKA (reference sequence). The CDR3 length is 14 residues. The CDR3 loop reads CSARDGARPGEQYF. The CDR3 DNA is TGCAGTGCTAGAGATGGTGCAAGACCTGGCGAGCAGTACTTC.

Only a few counts were recorded for this clonotype. The chain uses TRBV19 and TRBJ2-1; D not certain. This CDR3 is 16 amino acids long. Germline assignment: CDR1 LNHDA and CDR2 SQIVND (reference sequence). The V gene lost 0 bases and the J gene lost 8 bases, with 17 bases spanning the gap. The CDR3 sequence is CASSIDHFAATDEQFF. CDR3 nucleotide sequence: TGTGCCAGTAGTATAGATCACTTTGCGGCGACCGATGAGCAGTTCTTC.

The chain carries TRBV6-6 and TRBJ1-2, with D possibly matching TRBD1 (5 bases). In germline, CDR1 is MNHNY, CDR2 SVGAGI (reference sequence). Trimming cost V 4 bases and J 6 bases, with 9 bases left between them. CDR3 length: 12 amino acids. CDR3 sequence: CASSWGGDGYTF. For the CDR3, the DNA is TGTGCCAGCAGTTGGGGGGGAGATGGCTACACCTTC.

This clonotype has a count of ten or more. The rearrangement joins TRBV7-2 to TRBJ2-5; D is perhaps TRBD2 (7 bases). CDR1 SGHTA and CDR2 FQGNSA come from the germline V gene. V was cut by 1 base and J by 1 base, with 10 bases left in between. The CDR3 length is 15 residues. The CDR3 DNA reads TGTGCCAGCAGCTTAGGAGGGGGGGTCCAAGAGACCCAGTACTTC. Its protein product is CASSLGGGVQETQYF. The full variable domain, its missing parts supplied by reference TRBV7-2 and TRBJ2-5, is GAGVSQSPSNKVTEKGKDVELRCDPISGHTALYWYRQSLGQGLEFLIYFQGNSAPDKSGLPSDRFSAERTGGSVSTLTIQRTQQEDSAVYLCASSLGGGVQETQYFGPGTRLLVL.

Only a few counts were recorded for this clonotype. The gene calls are TRBV20-1 and TRBJ2-5; no clear D. The CDR3 runs 15 residues. V lost 5 bases to trimming and J lost 4 bases, with 20 bases between them. Germline CDR1 reads DFQATT; CDR2 reads SNEGSKA (reference sequence). The CDR3 region has the DNA TGCAGTGCTTATACTTACCTAGGATCCGGAGAGACCCAGTACTTC. This gives the protein CSAYTYLGSGETQYF.

The genes are TRBV19 and TRBJ2-1, with D unclear. Trimming shortened V by 6 bases and J by 5 bases, and 11 bases separated the two germline ends. This CDR3 region has 13 residues. Germline V gives CDR1 LNHDA, CDR2 SQIVND (reference sequence). This CDR3 reads CASSGRPHNEQFF. Written as DNA, the CDR3 is TGTGCCAGTAGCGGGCGGCCCCACAATGAGCAGTTCTTC.

CDR3 bases: TGTGCCAGCAGCTTATCGGCGGGAGATCTTGAGCAGTTCTTC. It yields the protein CASSLSAGDLEQFF. The chain joins TRBV7-9 to TRBJ2-1, with TRBD2 matching 7 bases. V was pared by 2 bases and J by 9 bases, with 7 bases of the junction left unmatched. CDR3 length: 14 amino acids. Germline V gene lookup returns CDR1 SEHNR and CDR2 FQNEAQ (reference sequence).

This clonotype showed up many times. The V and J genes are TRBV7-2 and TRBJ2-5, with D possibly TRBD2 on 6 matching bases. V lost 5 bases to trimming and J lost 0 bases, with 10 bases between them. This CDR3 spans 14 amino acids. Germline CDR1 reads SGHTA; CDR2 reads FQGNSA. The CDR3 DNA is TGTGCCAGCAGCCTAGGGACTCACCAAGAGACCCAGTACTTC. Its translation is CASSLGTHQETQYF.

This clonotype was counted between two and nine times. The rearrangement uses TRBV7-6 and TRBJ2-5, with D hard to call. V was clipped by 1 base and J by 1 base, with 10 bases between them. The CDR3 extends over 15 amino acids. The V gene's germline CDR1 is SGHVS and CDR2 FNYEAQ. CDR3 sequence: CASSLVWSAQETQYF. As DNA, the CDR3 is TGTGCCAGCAGCTTAGTGTGGTCAGCCCAAGAGACCCAGTACTTC.

The rearrangement uses TRBV12-3 or TRBV12-4 and TRBJ1-1; no clear D. The V end was cut by 2 bases, the J end by 1 base, with 11 bases between. The CDR3 runs 15 residues. CDR3 residues: CASSLRALGNTEAFF. The CDR3, as DNA: TGTGCCAGCAGTTTACGCGCGTTAGGGAACACTGAAGCTTTCTTT.

This chain joins TRBV7-4 and TRBJ2-6; perhaps D is TRBD1 or TRBD2 (6 bases each). Trimming cost V 8 bases and J 3 bases, with 14 bases left between them. There are 15 residues in the CDR3. The germline gives CDR1 SGHVT, CDR2 SQSDAQ. The CDR3 DNA sequence: TGTGCCAGCTCTCGGGGGCGCGTTGGGGCCAACGTCCTGACTTTC. Its protein product is CASSRGRVGANVLTF.

The chain joins TRBV12-3 or TRBV12-4 to TRBJ1-5; possible D gene TRBD1, 5 bases. V lost 6 bases and J lost 7, with 13 bases in between. The CDR3 sequence is 13 residues long. DNA for the CDR3: TGTGCCAGCAGGGTACAGGACGGACAGCCCCAGCATTTT. Translating gives CASRVQDGQPQHF.

V is TRBV6-5 and J is TRBJ1-1, with a weak D call TRBD1 (5 bases). The germline V and J ends were trimmed by 7 bases and 6 bases, with 18 bases remaining between them. The germline CDR1 and CDR2 sequences are MNHEY and SVGAGI. CDR3 length equals 14 residues. CDR3 in DNA: TGTGCCAGCACCACCCCCTCCCCGGGGGCTGAAGCTTTCTTT. It specifies CASTTPSPGAEAFF.